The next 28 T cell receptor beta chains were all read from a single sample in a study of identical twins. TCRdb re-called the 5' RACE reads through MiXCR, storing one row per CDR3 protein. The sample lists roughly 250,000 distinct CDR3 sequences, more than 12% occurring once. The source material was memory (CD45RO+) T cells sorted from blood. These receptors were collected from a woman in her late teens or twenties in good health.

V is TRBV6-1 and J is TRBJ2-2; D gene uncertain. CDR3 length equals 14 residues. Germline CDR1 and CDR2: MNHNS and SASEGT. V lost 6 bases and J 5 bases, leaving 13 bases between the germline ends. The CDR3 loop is CASSTPDLTGELFF. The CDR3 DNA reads TGTGCCAGCAGCACTCCAGACCTTACCGGGGAGCTGTTTTTT.

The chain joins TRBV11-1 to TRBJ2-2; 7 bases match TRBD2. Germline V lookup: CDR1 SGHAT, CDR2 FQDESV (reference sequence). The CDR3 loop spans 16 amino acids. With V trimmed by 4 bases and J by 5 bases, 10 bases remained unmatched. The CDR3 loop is CASSSQILASTGELFF. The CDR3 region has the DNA TGTGCCAGCAGCTCCCAAATACTAGCGAGTACCGGGGAGCTGTTTTTT.

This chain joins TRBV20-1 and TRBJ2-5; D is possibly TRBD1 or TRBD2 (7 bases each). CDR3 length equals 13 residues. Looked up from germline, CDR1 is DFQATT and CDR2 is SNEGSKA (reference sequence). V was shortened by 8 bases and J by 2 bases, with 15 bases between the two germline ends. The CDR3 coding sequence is TGCAGTACCACCCAGGGGGGGCAAGAGACCCAGTACTTC. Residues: CSTTQGGQETQYF.

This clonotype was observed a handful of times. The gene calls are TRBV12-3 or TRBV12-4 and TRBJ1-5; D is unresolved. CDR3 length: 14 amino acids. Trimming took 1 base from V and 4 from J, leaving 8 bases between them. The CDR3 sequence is CASSLGYPNQPQHF. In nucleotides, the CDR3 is TGTGCCAGCAGTTTAGGATACCCGAATCAGCCCCAGCATTTT.

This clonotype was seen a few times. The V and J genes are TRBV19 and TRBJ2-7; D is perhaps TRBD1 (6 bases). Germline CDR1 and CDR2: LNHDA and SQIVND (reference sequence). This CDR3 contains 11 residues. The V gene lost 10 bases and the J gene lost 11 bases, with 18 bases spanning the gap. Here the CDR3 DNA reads TGTGCCATGATGACAGGTGGCTTGGAGTACTTC. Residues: CAMMTGGLEYF.

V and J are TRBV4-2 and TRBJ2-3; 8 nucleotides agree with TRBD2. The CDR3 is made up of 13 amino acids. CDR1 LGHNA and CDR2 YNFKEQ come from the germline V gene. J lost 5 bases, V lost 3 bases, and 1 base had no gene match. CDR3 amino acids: CASSQGLGDTQYF. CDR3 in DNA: TGTGCCAGCAGCCAGGGACTAGGAGATACGCAGTATTTT.

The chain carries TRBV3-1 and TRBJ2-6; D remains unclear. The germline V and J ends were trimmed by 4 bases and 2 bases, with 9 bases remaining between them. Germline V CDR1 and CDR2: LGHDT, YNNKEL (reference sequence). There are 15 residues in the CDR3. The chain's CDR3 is CASSLNLPGANVLTF. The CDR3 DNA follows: TGTGCCAGCAGCCTAAACCTTCCTGGGGCCAACGTCCTGACTTTC.

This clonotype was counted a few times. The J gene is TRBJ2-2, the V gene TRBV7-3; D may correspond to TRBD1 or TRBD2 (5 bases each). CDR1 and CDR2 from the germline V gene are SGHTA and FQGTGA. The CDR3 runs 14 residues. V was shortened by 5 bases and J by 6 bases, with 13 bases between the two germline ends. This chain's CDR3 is CASSPMGTAGELFF. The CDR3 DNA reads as TGTGCCAGCAGCCCTATGGGGACGGCCGGGGAGCTGTTTTTT.

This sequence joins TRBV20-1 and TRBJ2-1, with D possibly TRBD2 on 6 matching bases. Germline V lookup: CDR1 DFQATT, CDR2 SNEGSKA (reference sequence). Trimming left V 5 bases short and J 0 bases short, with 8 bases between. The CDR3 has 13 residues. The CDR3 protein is CSAGTSSYNEQFF. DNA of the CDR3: TGCAGTGCTGGGACTTCCTCCTACAATGAGCAGTTCTTC.

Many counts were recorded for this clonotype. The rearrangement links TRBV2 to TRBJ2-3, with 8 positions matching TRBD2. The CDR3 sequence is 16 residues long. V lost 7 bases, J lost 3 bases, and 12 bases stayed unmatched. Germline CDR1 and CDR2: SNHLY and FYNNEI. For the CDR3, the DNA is TGTGCCAGCACTCGGGGGGGGACACCTGTAACAGATACGCAGTATTTT. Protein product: CASTRGGTPVTDTQYF.

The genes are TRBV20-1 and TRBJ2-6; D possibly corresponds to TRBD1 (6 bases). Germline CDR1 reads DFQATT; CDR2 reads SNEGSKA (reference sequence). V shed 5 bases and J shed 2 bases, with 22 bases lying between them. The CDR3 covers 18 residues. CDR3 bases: TGCAGTGCTCAGGAGTACAGGGTCGCTAGGACTGGGGCCAACGTCCTGACTTTC. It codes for CSAQEYRVARTGANVLTF.

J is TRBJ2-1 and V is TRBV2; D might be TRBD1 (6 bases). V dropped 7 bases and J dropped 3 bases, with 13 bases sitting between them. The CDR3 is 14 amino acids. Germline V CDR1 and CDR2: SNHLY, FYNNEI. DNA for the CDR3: TGTGCCAGCACAGGGGCTCCCCTCTACAATGAGCAGTTCTTC. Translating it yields CASTGAPLYNEQFF.

CDR3 DNA: TGTGCCACCAGTGAGGGGGGACAGGGGCTTCAAGAGACCCAGTACTTC. It translates to CATSEGGQGLQETQYF. The chain employs TRBV24-1 and TRBJ2-5; 10 bases fit TRBD1. There are 16 residues in the CDR3. Unmatched junction bases numbered 6, after V lost 4 bases and J lost 2 bases. CDR1 is KGHDR, CDR2 SFDVKD, per germline.

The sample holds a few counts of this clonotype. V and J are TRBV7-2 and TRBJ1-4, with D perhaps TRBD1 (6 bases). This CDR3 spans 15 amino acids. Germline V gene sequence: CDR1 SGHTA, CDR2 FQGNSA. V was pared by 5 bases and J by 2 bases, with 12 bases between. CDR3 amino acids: CASSPQTGTNEKLFF. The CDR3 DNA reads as TGTGCCAGCAGCCCGCAGACAGGCACTAATGAAAAACTGTTTTTT.

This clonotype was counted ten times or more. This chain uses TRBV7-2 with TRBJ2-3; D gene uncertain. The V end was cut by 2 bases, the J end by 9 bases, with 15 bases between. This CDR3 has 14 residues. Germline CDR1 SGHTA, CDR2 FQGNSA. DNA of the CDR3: TGTGCCAGCAGCTTATATAGCTCCGCACTCACGCAGTATTTT. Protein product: CASSLYSSALTQYF.

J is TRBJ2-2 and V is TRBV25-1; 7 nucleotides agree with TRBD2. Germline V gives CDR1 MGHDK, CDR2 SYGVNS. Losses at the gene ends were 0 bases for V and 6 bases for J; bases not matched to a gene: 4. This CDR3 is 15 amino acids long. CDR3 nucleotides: TGTGCCAGCAGTGAATATGGGGCGGGGGCCGGGGAGCTGTTTTTT. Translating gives CASSEYGAGAGELFF.

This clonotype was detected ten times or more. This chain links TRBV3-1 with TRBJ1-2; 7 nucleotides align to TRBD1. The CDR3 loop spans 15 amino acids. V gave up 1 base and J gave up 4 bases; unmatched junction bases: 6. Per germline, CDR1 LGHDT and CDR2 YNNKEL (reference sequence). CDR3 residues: CASSQATQGIYGYTF. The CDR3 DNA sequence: TGTGCCAGCAGCCAAGCGACACAGGGGATCTATGGCTACACCTTC.

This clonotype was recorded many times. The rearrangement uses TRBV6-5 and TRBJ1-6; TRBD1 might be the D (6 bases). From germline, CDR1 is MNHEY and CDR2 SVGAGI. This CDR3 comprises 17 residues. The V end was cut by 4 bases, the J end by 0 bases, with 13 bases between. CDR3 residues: CASSSTGVSSYNSPLHF. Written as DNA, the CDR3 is TGTGCCAGCAGTTCGACAGGCGTTAGCTCCTATAATTCACCCCTCCACTTT.

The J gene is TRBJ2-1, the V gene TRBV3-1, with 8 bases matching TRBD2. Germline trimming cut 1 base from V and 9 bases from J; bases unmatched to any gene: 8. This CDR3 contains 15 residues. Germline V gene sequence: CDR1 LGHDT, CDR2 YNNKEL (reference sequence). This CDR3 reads CASSQGPSAGVEQFF. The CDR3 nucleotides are TGTGCCAGCAGCCAAGGCCCCTCAGCGGGGGTTGAGCAGTTCTTC.

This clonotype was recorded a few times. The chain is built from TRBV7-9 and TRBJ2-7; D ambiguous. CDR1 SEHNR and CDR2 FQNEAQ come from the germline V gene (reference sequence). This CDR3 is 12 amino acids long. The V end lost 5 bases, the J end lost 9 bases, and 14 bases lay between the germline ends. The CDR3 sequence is CASSVQPQVQYF. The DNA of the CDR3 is TGTGCCAGCAGCGTACAGCCTCAGGTGCAGTACTTC.

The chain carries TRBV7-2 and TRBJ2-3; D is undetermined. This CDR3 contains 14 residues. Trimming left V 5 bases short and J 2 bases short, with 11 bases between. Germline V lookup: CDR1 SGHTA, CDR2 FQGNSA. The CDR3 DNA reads TGTGCCAGCAGCCCCGTGGGCCCCACAGATACGCAGTATTTT. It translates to CASSPVGPTDTQYF. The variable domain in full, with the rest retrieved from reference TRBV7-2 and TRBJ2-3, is GAGVSQSPSNKVTEKGKDVELRCDPISGHTALYWYRQSLGQGLEFLIYFQGNSAPDKSGLPSDRFSAERTGGSVSTLTIQRTQQEDSAVYLCASSPVGPTDTQYFGPGTRLTVL.

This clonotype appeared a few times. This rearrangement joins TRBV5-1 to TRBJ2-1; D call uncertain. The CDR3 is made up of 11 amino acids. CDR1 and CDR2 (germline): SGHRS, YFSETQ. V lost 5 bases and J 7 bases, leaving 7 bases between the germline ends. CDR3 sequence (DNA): TGCGCCAGCAGAGTTGGGAATGAGCAGTTCTTC. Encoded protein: CASRVGNEQFF.

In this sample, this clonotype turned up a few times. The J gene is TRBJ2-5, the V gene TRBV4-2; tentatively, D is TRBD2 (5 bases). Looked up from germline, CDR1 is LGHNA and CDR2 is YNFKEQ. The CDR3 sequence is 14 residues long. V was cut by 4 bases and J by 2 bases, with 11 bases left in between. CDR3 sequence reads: CASSLKSGQETQYF. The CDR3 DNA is TGTGCCAGCAGCCTCAAAAGCGGACAAGAGACCCAGTACTTC.

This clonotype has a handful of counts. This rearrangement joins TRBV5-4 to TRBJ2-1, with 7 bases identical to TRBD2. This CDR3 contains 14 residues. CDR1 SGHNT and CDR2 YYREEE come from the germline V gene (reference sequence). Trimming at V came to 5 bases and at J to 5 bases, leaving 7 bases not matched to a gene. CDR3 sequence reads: CASSPAGSNNEQFF. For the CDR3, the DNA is TGTGCCAGCAGTCCAGCGGGATCTAACAATGAGCAGTTCTTC.

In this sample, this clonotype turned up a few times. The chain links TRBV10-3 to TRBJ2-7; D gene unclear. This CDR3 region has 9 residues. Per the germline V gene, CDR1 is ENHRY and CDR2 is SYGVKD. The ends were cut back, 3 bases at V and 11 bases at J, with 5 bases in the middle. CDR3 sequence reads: CAISDSKYF. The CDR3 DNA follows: TGTGCCATCAGTGACTCGAAGTACTTC.

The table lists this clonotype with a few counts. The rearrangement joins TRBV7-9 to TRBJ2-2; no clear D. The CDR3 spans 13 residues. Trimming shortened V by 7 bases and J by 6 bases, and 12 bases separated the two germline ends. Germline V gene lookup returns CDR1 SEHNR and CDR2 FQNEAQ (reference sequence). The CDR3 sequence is CASTIDYPGELFF. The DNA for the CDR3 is TGTGCCAGCACGATAGATTATCCCGGGGAGCTGTTTTTT.

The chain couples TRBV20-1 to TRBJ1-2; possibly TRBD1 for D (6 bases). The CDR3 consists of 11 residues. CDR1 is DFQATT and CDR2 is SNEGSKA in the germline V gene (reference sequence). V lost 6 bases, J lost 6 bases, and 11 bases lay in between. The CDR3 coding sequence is TGCAGTGCCCGAGGACAGCATGGCTACACCTTC. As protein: CSARGQHGYTF.

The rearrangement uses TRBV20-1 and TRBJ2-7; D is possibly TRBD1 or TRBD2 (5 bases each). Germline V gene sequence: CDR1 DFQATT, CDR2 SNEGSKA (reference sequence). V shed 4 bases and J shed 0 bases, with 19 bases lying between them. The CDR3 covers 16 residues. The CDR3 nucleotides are TGCAGTGCTACCTACCCGGGGCAGGTGAGCTCCTACGAGCAGTACTTC. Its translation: CSATYPGQVSSYEQYF.